The entry below gives a single TCR beta chain sequence along with its context. Those enrolled, adults aged about 18 to 89 years, came from around 25 US areas. Self-reported history from a screening survey and questionnaire set each donor's cohort. These data are taken from a study of blood T cell repertoires in COVID-19. Overall study: The United States, Italy and Spain supplied acute and convalescent COVID-19 samples.

The protocol was immunoSEQ multiplex PCR, while the TCRdb copy is restricted to in-frame clones and leaves out a portion. In the table there are approximately 260,000 clones, 80% to 85% of which are singletons. CDR1 and CDR2 from the germline V gene are MNHEY and SMNVEV (reference sequence). Trimming took 6 bases from V and 5 from J, leaving 19 bases between them. The CDR3 is 15 residues long. V is TRBV27 and J is TRBJ2-5; tentative D call: TRBD2 (6 bases). The sequencing input was PBMCs or T cells enriched from blood (not recorded which). The receptor comes from a man between 50 and 59 years old who had recovered from COVID-19. Written as DNA, the CDR3 is TGTGCCAGCAGAGGCCGAGGGCCAAGCGGGGAGACCCAGTACTTC. Protein: CASRGRGPSGETQYF.